This T cell receptor beta chain was identified in a study of T cells after yellow fever vaccination (dated by TCRdb to between 2017 and 2020). As for the study more broadly: The SMART-Seq v4 Ultra Low Input RNA kit was used to prepare libraries from fractions with low cell numbers. To follow T-cell clones before and after primary and booster YFV17D yellow fever vaccination, bulk TCR alpha and beta repertoires were sequenced over time. Blood was drawn at multiple timepoints before and after primary and secondary immunization, with bulk PBMC replicates and cell subsets isolated. The cohort comprised two healthy male donors, one aged 18 to 30 and one aged 30 to 40 years.

What the work shows at the level of the full study, not this receptor alone: Because only two donors were included in the study, the extent to which the findings can be generalized is limited. A small share of clonotypes occurred in both CD4 and CD8 compartments, likely arising from convergent recombination. Compared with the primary T-cell response, the secondary T-cell response was faster but weaker, reaching its peak on day 5 rather than on day 15. Computational filtering was needed because FACS-sorted repertoires could contain abundant contaminating clonotypes from the bulk population. After the booster, most of the clones that had expanded following primary vaccination were detected again (around 95% of CD4 and around nine tenths of CD8), which suggests that memory was broadly maintained.

About this clonotype itself: Its antigen is not yet known. No much larger clone is present one base from it, and per-base qualities are unavailable.

Germline trimming amounts to 4 bases on V and 2 bases on J, with 4 as the count of junction bases outside the gene matches. Taken from cysteine to phenylalanine, the CDR3 has 15 residues. The kept DNA is CDR3 alone, 45 bases in frame from the first base. Looking up the germline V gene yields CDR1 KGHDR and CDR2 SFDVKD. TCR cDNA was synthesized by 5'RACE template switching, which introduced a universal primer site and unique molecular identifiers. Priming for cDNA synthesis came from both the TCR alpha and TCR beta constant segments. Library amplification used two PCR steps, and the second PCR step added sample barcodes and sequencing adapters. Sequencing of libraries was done on Illumina HiSeq 2500 (2x100 bp) or NovaSeq (2x150 bp). On the study's bioinformatics: Demultiplexing of reads and collapsing into UMI consensus sequences were performed with MIGEC, and V(D)J alignment was carried out with MiXCR. Vaccine-responding clonotypes were identified with edgeR using replicate PBMC samples, with FDR below 0.01 and a log2 fold change above 5 up to day 15 being required. Bulk clonotypes were assigned CD4 or CD8 identity according to which sequenced CD4 or CD8 repertoire held them at higher abundance. TCRdb took the public reads, trimmed them with fastp at Q25, ran MiXCR for clone calling and kept in-frame beta chains. Every entry covers one CDR3 protein and lists the most common genes and DNA from its rows. These V and J calls originate from TCRdb's pipeline instead of the authors' own analysis. The sample table lists 450,000 to 550,000 distinct CDR3 sequences, 15% to 20% of them with a count of one. Of the sample, roughly an eighth is held by the ten largest clones.

In the paper's terms, the treatment or condition label means: live attenuated yellow fever vaccine strain. At every blood-draw timepoint, two biological replicates of bulk PBMCs were collected. A standard Ficoll-Paque protocol was used to isolate PBMCs from peripheral blood. TriZol was used to extract RNA from bulk PBMCs, CD4 and CD8 fractions, and dextramer-positive and dextramer-negative fractions. Here the chain combines TRBV24-1 and TRBJ2-7; TRBD1 matches 10 bases in the middle. The source of this sequence is a man aged 30 to 39 who received the YFV17D yellow fever vaccine. The input for sequencing was PBMCs, taken 15 days after the yellow fever booster vaccination. The CDR3 is CATSEGTGVTYEQYF. The bases are TGTGCCACCAGTGAAGGGACAGGGGTTACCTACGAGCAGTACTTC.